These 12 T cell receptor beta chains were sequenced from one sample in a study of T cells in Graves' hyperthyroidism and ophthalmopathy. Researchers amplified the TCR beta CDR3 regions from RNA transcripts. TCR CDR3 regions were first amplified by RT-PCR with HTBI primers. TCRdb independently ran MiXCR on the multiplex PCR reads; one entry per CDR3 protein. The table records a few hundred thousand distinct CDR3 sequences, 14% of them present only once. Sequencing was carried out using blood. The origin of the receptors is a woman aged 25 to 39 with Graves' ophthalmopathy.

In this sample, this clonotype turned up many times. The rearrangement uses TRBV6-2 or TRBV6-3 and TRBJ2-7; D is possibly TRBD2 (6 bases). The V and J ends lost 2 bases and 6 bases respectively, with 8 bases between them. CDR3 length: 12 amino acids. The germline V gene encodes CDR1 MNHEY and CDR2 SVGEGT. CDR3 DNA: TGTGCCAGCAGTTACAGGGGAGGCGAGCAGTACTTC. This encodes CASSYRGGEQYF.

This clonotype has at least ten counts. V gene TRBV30 combines with J gene TRBJ1-2, with 7 bases aligning to TRBD1. With 2 bases clipped from V and 0 bases from J, the junction kept 6 bases outside the gene matches. This CDR3 is built from 15 residues. Germline assignment: CDR1 GTSNPN and CDR2 SVGIG (reference sequence). Here the CDR3 reads CAWSYGDRPNYGYTF. The CDR3 DNA follows: TGTGCCTGGAGTTATGGGGACAGACCTAACTATGGCTACACCTTC.

At least ten counts were recorded for this clonotype. This rearrangement joins TRBV27 to TRBJ2-1; tentative D call: TRBD1 (7 bases). The CDR3 runs to 15 residues. V lost 3 bases to trimming and J lost 2 bases, with 11 bases between them. CDR1 is MNHEY, CDR2 SMNVEV, per germline (reference sequence). The CDR3 nucleotides read TGTGCCAGCAGTTTCAGGGGGGAAGCCTACAATGAGCAGTTCTTC. This gives the protein CASSFRGEAYNEQFF.

This clonotype showed up many times. The chain links TRBV30 to TRBJ2-7, with D possibly TRBD2 on 7 matching bases. Germline values: CDR1 GTSNPN, CDR2 SVGIG (reference sequence). The CDR3 is made up of 14 amino acids. The V end was cut by 2 bases, the J end by 3 bases, with 14 bases between. CDR3 coding DNA: TGTGCCTGGAGTTGGGGGGGGCAGCACTACGAGCAGTACTTC. Its translation: CAWSWGGQHYEQYF. Complete variable domain (other parts from reference TRBV30 and TRBJ2-7): SQTIHQWPATLVQPVGSPLSLECTVEGTSNPNLYWYRQAAGRGLQLLFYSVGIGQISSEVPQNLSASRPQDRQFILSSKKLLLSDSGFYLCAWSWGGQHYEQYFGPGTRLTVT.

This clonotype was detected ten times or more. The DNA for the CDR3 is TGTGCCAGCAGCCAAGTGATTGGAGGACTAGCGGTCTCCTACAATGAGCAGTTCTTC. Its protein is CASSQVIGGLAVSYNEQFF. J is TRBJ2-1 and V is TRBV4-2, with 10 bases that match TRBD2. V lost 1 base to trimming and J lost 0 bases; unmatched junction nucleotides: 9. The germline gives CDR1 LGHNA, CDR2 YNFKEQ. The CDR3 runs 19 residues.

V gene TRBV24-1 combines with J gene TRBJ2-3; D tentatively fits TRBD1 or TRBD2 (6 bases each). There are 14 residues in the CDR3. V was shortened by 5 bases and J by 11 bases, with 19 bases between the two germline ends. Per germline, CDR1 KGHDR and CDR2 SFDVKD. The DNA for the CDR3 is TGTGCCACCAGTGTGGGGGCCCCCCCGGGGGAGCAGTATTTT. Protein product: CATSVGAPPGEQYF.

There are a few counts of this clonotype. The genes are TRBV19 and TRBJ1-1; D is unresolved. The germline V gene encodes CDR1 LNHDA and CDR2 SQIVND (reference sequence). The CDR3 is 14 amino acids. The germline V and J ends were trimmed by 6 bases and 1 base, with 12 bases remaining between them. CDR3 amino acids: CASRMDGTNTEAFF. CDR3 DNA sequence: TGTGCCAGTAGGATGGACGGAACGAACACTGAAGCTTTCTTT.

This clonotype was counted a few times. The V gene is TRBV9, the J gene TRBJ1-1; D gene ambiguous. V lost 3 bases and J lost 1, with 13 bases in between. The CDR3 loop spans 15 amino acids. Germline loops: CDR1 SGDLS, CDR2 YYNGEE. CDR3: CASSESGSRNTEAFF. The CDR3 DNA is TGTGCCAGCAGCGAATCCGGGAGCCGGAACACTGAAGCTTTCTTT.

This clonotype was counted at least ten times. The CDR3 nucleotides are TGTGCCAGCAGCACGTGGACAGACAAGACGAACACTGAAGCTTTCTTT. Translation gives CASSTWTDKTNTEAFF. The chain uses TRBV11-3 and TRBJ1-1; the D gene is possibly TRBD1 (6 bases). Germline loops: CDR1 SGHNT, CDR2 YENEEA. The germline V and J ends were trimmed by 5 bases and 1 base, with 17 bases remaining between them. The CDR3 is 16 residues long. Filled out from reference TRBV11-3 and TRBJ1-1, the complete variable domain reads EAGVVQSPRYKIIEKKQPVAFWCNPISGHNTLYWYLQNLGQGPELLIRYENEEAVDDSQLPKDRFSAERLKGVDSTLKIQPAELGDSAVYLCASSTWTDKTNTEAFFGQGTRLTVV.

This clonotype was counted between two and nine times. The rearrangement uses TRBV14 and TRBJ2-2; 13 bases map to TRBD2. The germline gives CDR1 SGHDN, CDR2 FVKESK. The CDR3 length is 17 residues. V gave up 6 bases and J gave up 2 bases; unmatched junction bases: 6. The CDR3 sequence is CASRRRLAGGNTGELFF. The CDR3 DNA is TGTGCCAGCAGACGTCGACTAGCGGGGGGAAACACCGGGGAGCTGTTTTTT. The variable domain in full, completed from reference TRBV14 and TRBJ2-2, reads EAGVTQFPSHSVIEKGQTVTLRCDPISGHDNLYWYRRVMGKEIKFLLHFVKESKQDESGMPNNRFLAERTGGTYSTLKVQPAELEDSGVYFCASRRRLAGGNTGELFFGEGSRLTVL.

The chain combines TRBV20-1 with TRBJ2-7; D is possibly TRBD2 (6 bases). CDR3 size: 12 residues. CDR1 and CDR2 from the germline V gene are DFQATT and SNEGSKA (reference sequence). V dropped 0 bases and J dropped 13 bases, with 16 bases sitting between them. The CDR3 reads CSAREYGLAHYF. The CDR3 DNA is TGCAGTGCTAGAGAGTATGGGCTAGCGCATTACTTC.

This clonotype has at least ten counts. The genes are TRBV10-3 and TRBJ2-5; TRBD2 matches at 8 bases. Trimming at V came to 6 bases and at J to 1 base, leaving 7 bases not matched to a gene. CDR3 size: 15 residues. Looked up from germline, CDR1 is ENHRY and CDR2 is SYGVKD. The CDR3 bases are TGTGCCATCAGCGCAGCGGGGGCGGGCCAAGAGACCCAGTACTTC. It codes for CAISAAGAGQETQYF.